This TCR beta chain was captured by sequencing in a study of vaccination effects on CD4 cells after COVID-19. In its sample, this clone was seen a few times. Its antigen is not known. Antigen-specific CD4+ T cells expanded by the ViraFEST assay with viral peptide pools were then sequenced. Scientists isolated CD4+ T cells after an approximately 10-day culture period ended. Convalescent patients had PCR-confirmed SARS-CoV-2 infection between March and December 2020. All study participants received two doses of BNT162b2 or mRNA-1273 vaccine. Germline values: CDR1 MNHNY, CDR2 SVGAGI (reference sequence). The CDR3 covers 16 residues. The ends were cut back, 6 bases at V and 5 bases at J, with 21 bases in the middle. Sequencing used immunoSEQ multiplex PCR; TCRdb keeps in-frame clones, though not all of them. This sample yields 15,000 to 20,000 clones, of which approximately 82% are seen a single time; roughly a fifth belongs to the top ten.

The chain uses TRBV6-6 and TRBJ2-3; TRBD2 is a possible D gene (5 bases). This material consisted of CD4+ T cells from PBMCs cultured with SARS-CoV-2 spike peptides, taken after COVID-19 vaccination. The receptor was derived from a human donor who had a prior SARS-CoV-2 infection. The CDR3 is CASRSMVSSRRDTQYF. For the CDR3, the DNA is TGTGCCAGCAGGTCCATGGTGTCTAGCAGGAGAGATACGCAGTATTTT.